The clone carrying this T cell receptor beta chain was seen only once. With 6 bases clipped from V and 2 bases from J, the junction kept 3 bases outside the gene matches. Germline V gene sequence: CDR1 ENHRY, CDR2 SYGVKD. CDR3 length equals 14 residues. Authors' methods: Nucleated cell counts were estimated from reference gene primer amplification. The protocol was immunoSEQ multiplex PCR, while the TCRdb copy is restricted to in-frame clones and leaves out a portion. The DNA gave D and trimming, while V, J and clone size come from that table. Among about 330,000 clones listed, approximately 90% were seen once. Seattle patient enrollment occurred during active infection, with longitudinal follow-up thereafter. The sample belongs to a study of blood T cell repertoires in COVID-19. Study overall: Researchers got acute and convalescent COVID-19 samples from the United States, Italy and Spain.

The source of this sequence is a man aged 30 to 45 with COVID-19, enrolled during active disease. The material sequenced was peripheral blood. J is TRBJ1-4 and V is TRBV10-3, with 7 bases fitting TRBD1. The CDR3 nucleotides are TGTGCCATCAGCGCACAGGGGACTAATGAAAAACTGTTTTTT. This encodes CAISAQGTNEKLFF.